This TCR beta chain came from a study of blood T cell repertoires in COVID-19. Study at large: Sites across the United States, Italy and Spain contributed samples from acute and convalescent COVID-19. PBMCs, B-cell-depleted T cells, or T cells provided the cDNA or gDNA that made up the material.

The CDR3 length is 16 residues. Per germline, CDR1 MRHNA and CDR2 SNTAGT. V shed 6 bases and J 2 bases; nucleotides not matched to a gene: 9. Authors' methods: Amplification of reference gene primers was used by the study to estimate nucleated cell counts. The assay was immunoSEQ multiplex PCR, and TCRdb's table has in-frame clones only and misses some. V and J calls and clone size follow that table, whereas D and trimming were derived from the DNA. The sample lists roughly 160,000 clones; 88% were seen once. This sequence joins TRBV6-4 and TRBJ2-2, with 7 bases lining up with TRBD1. The sequence came from a man aged 60-69 years with acute or convalescent COVID-19. The sample taken for sequencing was peripheral blood. The CDR3 nucleotides are TGTGCCAGCAGACCCTCCGGGACAGCAAACACCGGGGAGCTGTTTTTT. Amino acids: CASRPSGTANTGELFF.